This note documents a single T cell receptor (beta chain) sequence. Using its own MiXCR run on the RT-PCR reads, TCRdb lists one record per CDR3 protein. The sample consists of roughly 780,000 distinct CDR3 sequences, under 20% of them appearing once. These data come from a study of response to subunit inactivated influenza vaccine. This CDR3 has 15 amino acids. Germline assignment: CDR1 MGHRA and CDR2 YSYEKL. With 0 bases clipped from V and 10 bases from J, the junction kept 7 bases outside the gene matches. The chain carries TRBV4-1 and TRBJ2-1, with 9 nucleotides matching TRBD2. The receptor was isolated from a man aged 50-60 years who received an inactivated influenza vaccine. The sample consisted of PBMCs from blood, taken roughly 5 days after vaccination. The CDR3, as DNA: TGCGCCAGCAGCCAAGAGGGTAGCGGGAGACGAGAGCAGTTCTTC. This sequence encodes CASSQEGSGRREQFF.